A single sample is the source of the 26 T cell receptor beta chains below, sequenced in a study of blood T cell repertoires in COVID-19. Here immunoSEQ multiplex PCR was the method, and the copy in TCRdb shows in-frame clones only, minus some. Seen here are 150,000 to 200,000 clones, about 93% observed once, and the top ten hold 3.5% to 5%. The sequencing sample was made of peripheral blood. All receptors derive from a woman aged 50 to 60 with acute or convalescent COVID-19.

The rearrangement uses TRBV3-1 (or the pseudogene TRBV3-2) and TRBJ2-1; perhaps TRBD2 as D (6 bases). The V end lost 0 bases, the J end lost 2 bases, and 8 bases lay between the germline ends. Germline assignment: CDR1 LGHDT and CDR2 YNNKEL (reference sequence). CDR3 length equals 15 residues. This chain's CDR3 is CASSQEPGAYNEQFF. The CDR3 DNA reads as TGTGCCAGCAGCCAAGAGCCGGGAGCCTACAATGAGCAGTTCTTC.

The chain carries TRBV3-1 (or the pseudogene TRBV3-2) and TRBJ1-2; weak D call: TRBD1 (5 bases). This CDR3 comprises 15 residues. Trimming took off 4 bases at V and 7 bases at J, with 19 bases between the two ends. Germline V gives CDR1 LGHDT, CDR2 YNNKEL (reference sequence). CDR3 sequence (DNA): TGTGCCAGCAGCCGCCTAGACATCCCCGGGGGTGGCTACACCTTC. This gives the protein CASSRLDIPGGGYTF.

This rearrangement joins TRBV3-1 (or the pseudogene TRBV3-2) to TRBJ2-1; 8 bases agree with TRBD2. The germline gives CDR1 LGHDT, CDR2 YNNKEL (reference sequence). J was trimmed by 0 bases and V by 3 bases; bases with no gene match: 7. The CDR3 loop spans 17 amino acids. CDR3 sequence (DNA): TGTGCCAGCAGCCATCTGACTAGCGCCAGCTCCTACAATGAGCAGTTCTTC. Amino acid sequence: CASSHLTSASSYNEQFF.

The chain combines TRBV6-5 with TRBJ2-7; perhaps TRBD1 as D (5 bases). The CDR3 extends over 14 amino acids. Germline V CDR1 and CDR2: MNHEY, SVGAGI. The V gene lost 10 bases and the J gene lost 2 bases, with 18 bases spanning the gap. DNA of the CDR3: TGTGCCACCGGGTGGACACAACTACCCTACGAGCAGTACTTC. Its protein product is CATGWTQLPYEQYF.

V is TRBV4-3 and J is TRBJ1-2, with 9 nucleotides matching TRBD1. The germline gives CDR1 LGHNA, CDR2 YSLEER. The length of the CDR3 is 15 residues. V trimming: 0 bases; J trimming: 7 bases; junction bases outside the gene matches: 6. The CDR3 sequence: CASSQDHRTGVGYTF. CDR3 nucleotide sequence: TGCGCCAGCAGCCAAGATCATAGGACAGGGGTTGGCTACACCTTC.

In this sample, this clone turned up once. The chain is built from TRBV19 and TRBJ2-1; 11 bases match TRBD1. CDR1 LNHDA and CDR2 SQIVND come from the germline V gene (reference sequence). The CDR3 is 18 amino acids. V lost 5 bases to trimming and J lost 4 bases; unmatched junction nucleotides: 13. For the CDR3, the DNA is TGTGCCAGTAGTCTCCCTTTTGCCGGGACAGGGGGGTACAATGAGCAGTTCTTC. Translating gives CASSLPFAGTGGYNEQFF.

The genes are TRBV5-6 and TRBJ1-2; D unresolved. The CDR3 runs to 16 residues. The germline gives CDR1 SGHDT, CDR2 YYEEEE. The germline V and J ends were trimmed by 4 bases and 3 bases, with 19 bases remaining between them. CDR3: CASSLGWWRVDYGYTF. The DNA of the CDR3 is TGTGCCAGCAGCCTGGGTTGGTGGAGGGTTGACTATGGCTACACCTTC.

The chain links TRBV11-1 to TRBJ1-3; D remains unclear. The germline V gene encodes CDR1 SGHAT and CDR2 FQDESV (reference sequence). The ends were cut back, 0 bases at V and 0 bases at J, with 9 bases in the middle. This CDR3 comprises 16 residues. DNA for the CDR3: TGTGCCAGCAGCTTAGCGACGGGGAGCTCTGGAAACACCATATATTTT. Amino acids: CASSLATGSSGNTIYF.

The V call is TRBV27, the J call TRBJ2-4, with D hard to call. CDR1 is MNHEY, CDR2 SMNVEV, per germline (reference sequence). Trimming stripped 8 bases from V and 0 bases from J, with 11 bases between. The CDR3 totals 14 residues. CDR3 in DNA: TGTGCCAGCGGATCTGGGCCAGCCAAAAACATTCAGTACTTC. Translating it yields CASGSGPAKNIQYF.

The chain has TRBV4-2 and TRBJ1-2; 8 bases match TRBD1. With V trimmed by 0 bases and J by 1 base, 7 bases remained unmatched. The CDR3 totals 17 residues. The germline V gene encodes CDR1 LGHNA and CDR2 YNFKEQ. The CDR3 DNA reads as TGTGCCAGCAGCCAAGAGGGGACAGGAGGACTTAACTATGGCTACACCTTC. This translates into CASSQEGTGGLNYGYTF.

The rearrangement joins TRBV6-6 to TRBJ1-3; D is undetermined. CDR1 and CDR2 from the germline V gene are MNHNY and SVGAGI (reference sequence). The CDR3 totals 15 residues. V shed 7 bases and J shed 0 bases, with 13 bases lying between them. The CDR3 region is CASIETVYSGNTIYF. The CDR3 region has the DNA TGTGCCAGCATCGAGACTGTCTACTCTGGAAACACCATATATTTT.

V gene TRBV6-6 combines with J gene TRBJ1-2; D may be TRBD1 (6 bases). Germline CDR1 and CDR2: MNHNY and SVGAGI (reference sequence). CDR3 length: 12 residues. V was pared by 6 bases and J by 8 bases, with 13 bases between. For the CDR3, the DNA is TGTGCCAGCAGCCGGACAGAAGGAGGCTACACCTTC. Residues: CASSRTEGGYTF.

This clone was recorded a few times. This sequence joins TRBV18 and TRBJ1-1; a weak D match, TRBD1 (5 bases). The CDR3 sequence is 14 residues long. Germline V lookup: CDR1 KGHSH, CDR2 LQKENI. Trimming left V 0 bases short and J 5 bases short, with 10 bases between. CDR3: CASSPPGGYTEAFF. The CDR3 region has the DNA TGTGCCAGCTCACCACCCGGGGGTTATACTGAAGCTTTCTTT.

The genes are TRBV7-9 and TRBJ1-5, with 7 bases that match TRBD1. V was clipped by 5 bases and J by 5 bases; unmatched bases: 15. The CDR3 extends over 17 amino acids. Per germline, CDR1 SEHNR and CDR2 FQNEAQ (reference sequence). In DNA form, the CDR3 reads TGTGCCAGCAGCCGGGCCCGACCCGGGACAGCCGATCAGCCCCAGCATTTT. Amino acid sequence: CASSRARPGTADQPQHF.

The V call is TRBV18, the J call TRBJ1-1; D possibly corresponds to TRBD1 (5 bases). The CDR3 is made up of 15 amino acids. The V end lost 6 bases, the J end lost 4 bases, and 18 bases lay between the germline ends. Germline-derived CDR1 and CDR2 are KGHSH and LQKENI. The CDR3 is CASSLFQGKGTEAFF. In DNA, the CDR3 is TGTGCCAGCTCCCTATTCCAGGGTAAGGGCACTGAAGCTTTCTTT.

This chain joins TRBV13 and TRBJ2-6; TRBD1 might be the D (5 bases). Germline V gene data show CDR1 as PRHDT and CDR2 as FYEKMQ (reference sequence). CDR3 length equals 17 residues. Trimming removed 5 bases at V and 0 bases at J, with 14 bases between. The CDR3 loop is CASSRGQEDSGANVLTF. CDR3 sequence (DNA): TGTGCCAGCAGCAGGGGTCAGGAAGACTCTGGGGCCAACGTCCTGACTTTC.

The V and J genes are TRBV19 and TRBJ1-5; TRBD1 agrees at 9 bases. There are 15 residues in the CDR3. V was pared by 2 bases and J by 7 bases, with 6 bases of the junction left unmatched. The germline CDR1 and CDR2 sequences are LNHDA and SQIVND (reference sequence). The CDR3 reads CASSIKGTGTQPQHF. CDR3 nucleotides: TGTGCCAGTAGTATAAAGGGGACAGGGACACAGCCCCAGCATTTT.

Only one count was recorded for this clone. The CDR3 here is CASSSRDTNPNTEAFF. The CDR3 DNA follows: TGCGCCAGCAGCTCCCGGGACACCAATCCGAACACTGAAGCTTTCTTT. The chain links TRBV4-1 to TRBJ1-1; maybe TRBD1 (6 bases). V lost 5 bases and J lost 1, with 17 bases in between. The germline gives CDR1 MGHRA, CDR2 YSYEKL. There are 16 residues in the CDR3.

The chain is built from TRBV6-5 and TRBJ2-2, with D possibly TRBD2 on 6 matching bases. Trimming took off 4 bases at V and 6 bases at J, with 6 bases between the two ends. CDR1 and CDR2 (germline): MNHEY, SVGAGI. The CDR3 spans 12 residues. CDR3 protein: CASSSGAGELFF. The CDR3 DNA reads TGTGCCAGCAGTTCGGGAGCCGGGGAGCTGTTTTTT.

The chain combines TRBV25-1 with TRBJ2-5, with TRBD1 matching 10 bases. CDR3 length: 15 amino acids. With 1 base clipped from V and 5 bases from J, the junction kept 4 bases outside the gene matches. Germline V lookup: CDR1 MGHDK, CDR2 SYGVNS. The CDR3: CASSEWTGGEETQYF. Written as DNA, the CDR3 is TGTGCCAGCAGTGAATGGACAGGGGGAGAGGAGACCCAGTACTTC.

CDR3 region: CASSGPGTAANYGYTF. For the CDR3, the DNA is TGTGCCAGCAGTGGACCCGGGACAGCAGCTAACTATGGCTACACCTTC. This rearrangement joins TRBV6-1 to TRBJ1-2; 7 bases are a match to TRBD1. Germline-derived CDR1 and CDR2 are MNHNS and SASEGT. This CDR3 has 16 amino acids. The J segment lost 0 bases and the V segment lost 4 bases, leaving 8 bases of the junction unmatched.

This chain joins TRBV6-6 and TRBJ1-6; 9 bases are shared with TRBD1. Germline CDR1 MNHNY, CDR2 SVGAGI (reference sequence). V dropped 6 bases and J dropped 8; count of bases not matched to a gene: 11. The CDR3 runs to 16 residues. The CDR3 protein is CASSRGTGRRDSPLHF. In DNA, the CDR3 is TGTGCCAGCAGCAGGGGGACAGGGCGCCGGGATTCACCCCTCCACTTT.

The chain uses TRBV6-5 and TRBJ1-2; 7 bases agree with TRBD1. Germline CDR1 and CDR2: MNHEY and SVGAGI. J lost 2 bases, V lost 8 bases, and 2 bases had no gene match. CDR3 length: 12 residues. This CDR3 is CASRGQNYGYTF. CDR3 nucleotides: TGTGCCAGCCGGGGACAGAACTATGGCTACACCTTC.

This rearrangement joins TRBV20-1 to TRBJ1-5; the D gene is possibly TRBD1 (6 bases). CDR1 and CDR2 from the germline V gene are DFQATT and SNEGSKA (reference sequence). V was pared by 3 bases and J by 7 bases, with 13 bases between. The CDR3 extends over 13 amino acids. The CDR3 loop reads CSASSSGVQPQHF. The CDR3 region has the DNA TGCAGTGCTAGTTCATCAGGGGTCCAGCCCCAGCATTTT.

The chain is built from TRBV5-6 and TRBJ2-4; D might be TRBD2 (5 bases). The CDR3 consists of 14 residues. Germline-derived CDR1 and CDR2 are SGHDT and YYEEEE. Trimming took off 4 bases at V and 0 bases at J, with 8 bases between the two ends. For the CDR3, the DNA is TGTGCCAGCAGCCCCGAGGGAGCCAAAAACATTCAGTACTTC. It translates to CASSPEGAKNIQYF.

The chain carries TRBV5-1 and TRBJ1-4; the D gene is possibly TRBD1 (6 bases). The CDR3 is 14 amino acids. The V end was cut by 6 bases, the J end by 5 bases, with 14 bases between. Looked up from germline, CDR1 is SGHRS and CDR2 is YFSETQ. CDR3 DNA: TGCGCCAGCACCAAGACAGGTTTAAATGAAAAACTGTTTTTT. This encodes CASTKTGLNEKLFF.